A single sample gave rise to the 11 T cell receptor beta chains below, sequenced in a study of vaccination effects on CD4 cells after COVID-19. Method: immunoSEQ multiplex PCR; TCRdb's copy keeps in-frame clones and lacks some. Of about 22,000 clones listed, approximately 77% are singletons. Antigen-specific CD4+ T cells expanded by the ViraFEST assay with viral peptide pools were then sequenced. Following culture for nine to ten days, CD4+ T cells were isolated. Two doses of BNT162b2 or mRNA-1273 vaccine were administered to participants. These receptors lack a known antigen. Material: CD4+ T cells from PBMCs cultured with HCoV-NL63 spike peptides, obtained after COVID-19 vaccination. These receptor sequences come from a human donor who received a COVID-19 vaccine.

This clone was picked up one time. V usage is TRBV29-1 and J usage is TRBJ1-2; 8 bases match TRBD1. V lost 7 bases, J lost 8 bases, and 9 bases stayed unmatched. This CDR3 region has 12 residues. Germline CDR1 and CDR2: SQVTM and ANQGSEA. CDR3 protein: CSGMDRAAGYTF. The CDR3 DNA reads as TGCAGCGGGATGGACAGGGCCGCAGGCTACACCTTC.

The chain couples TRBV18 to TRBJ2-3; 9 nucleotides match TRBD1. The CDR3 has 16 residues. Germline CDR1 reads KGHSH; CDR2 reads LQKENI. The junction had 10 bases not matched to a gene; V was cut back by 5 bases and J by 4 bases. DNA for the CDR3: TGTGCCAGCTCATTGCCCCGGGACAGGGTGGCAGATACGCAGTATTTT. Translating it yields CASSLPRDRVADTQYF.

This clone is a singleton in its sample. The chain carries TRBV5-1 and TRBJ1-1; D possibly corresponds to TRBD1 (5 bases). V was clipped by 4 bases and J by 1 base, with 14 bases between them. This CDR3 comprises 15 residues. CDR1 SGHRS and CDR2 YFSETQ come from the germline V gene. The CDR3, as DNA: TGCGCCAGCAGCCCCCCGGGGGGAGAGAACACTGAAGCTTTCTTT. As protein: CASSPPGGENTEAFF. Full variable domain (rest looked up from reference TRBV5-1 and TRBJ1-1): KAGVTQTPRYLIKTRGQQVTLSCSPISGHRSVSWYQQTPGQGLQFLFEYFSETQRNKGNFPGRFSGRQFSNSRSEMNVSTLELGDSALYLCASSPPGGENTEAFFGQGTRLTVV.

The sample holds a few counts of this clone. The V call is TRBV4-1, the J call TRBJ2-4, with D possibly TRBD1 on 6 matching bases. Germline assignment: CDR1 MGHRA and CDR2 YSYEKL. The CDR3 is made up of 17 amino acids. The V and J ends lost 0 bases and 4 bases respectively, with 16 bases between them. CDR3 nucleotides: TGCGCCAGCAGCCAAGACAACCAGGGGAATCAGAAAAACATTCAGTACTTC. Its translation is CASSQDNQGNQKNIQYF.

The DNA of the CDR3 is TGTGCCAGCAGCGTAGGCCAATCCCCCTACGAGCAGTACTTC. Its translation is CASSVGQSPYEQYF. J is TRBJ2-7 and V is TRBV9; D unclear. CDR1 and CDR2 from the germline V gene are SGDLS and YYNGEE. The CDR3 runs to 14 residues. V was shortened by 0 bases and J by 2 bases, with 9 bases between the two germline ends.

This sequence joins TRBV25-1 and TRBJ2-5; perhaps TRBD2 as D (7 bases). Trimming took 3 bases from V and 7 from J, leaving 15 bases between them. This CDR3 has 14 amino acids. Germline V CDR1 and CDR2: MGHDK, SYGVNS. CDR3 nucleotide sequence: TGTGCCAGCAGTGACGATGGGAGGGGGGGGACCCAGTACTTC. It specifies CASSDDGRGGTQYF. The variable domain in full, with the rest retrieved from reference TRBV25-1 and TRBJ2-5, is EADIYQTPRYLVIGTGKKITLECSQTMGHDKMYWYQQDPGMELHLIHYSYGVNSTEKGDLSSESTVSRIRTEHFPLTLESARPSHTSQYLCASSDDGRGGTQYFGPGTRLLVL.

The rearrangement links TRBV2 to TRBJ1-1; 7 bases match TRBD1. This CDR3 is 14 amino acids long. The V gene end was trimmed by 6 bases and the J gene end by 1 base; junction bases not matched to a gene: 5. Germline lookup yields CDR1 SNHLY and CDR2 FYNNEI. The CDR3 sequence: CASRERTGNTEAFF. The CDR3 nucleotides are TGTGCCAGCAGGGAAAGGACAGGGAACACTGAAGCTTTCTTT.

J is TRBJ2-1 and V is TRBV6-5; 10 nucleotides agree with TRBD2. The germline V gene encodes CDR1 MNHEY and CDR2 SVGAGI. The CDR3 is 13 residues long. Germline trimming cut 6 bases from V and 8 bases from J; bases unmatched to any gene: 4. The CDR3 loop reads CASRSSGSDEQFF. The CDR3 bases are TGTGCCAGCAGGTCTAGCGGGAGCGATGAGCAGTTCTTC.

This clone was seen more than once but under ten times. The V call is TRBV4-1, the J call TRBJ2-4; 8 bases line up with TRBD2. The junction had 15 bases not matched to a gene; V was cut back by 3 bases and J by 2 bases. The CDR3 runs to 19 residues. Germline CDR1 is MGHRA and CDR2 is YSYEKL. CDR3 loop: CASSHSTENSGTSKNIQYF. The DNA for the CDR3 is TGCGCCAGCAGCCACTCAACGGAGAATAGCGGGACATCCAAAAACATTCAGTACTTC.

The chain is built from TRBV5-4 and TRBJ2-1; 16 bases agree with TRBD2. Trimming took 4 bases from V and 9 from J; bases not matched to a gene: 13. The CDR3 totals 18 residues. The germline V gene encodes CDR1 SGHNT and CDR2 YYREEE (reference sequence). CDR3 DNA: TGTGCCAGCAGCCGCGGGACTAGCGGGGGGGCCAGGTATGGTGAGCAGTTCTTC. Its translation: CASSRGTSGGARYGEQFF.

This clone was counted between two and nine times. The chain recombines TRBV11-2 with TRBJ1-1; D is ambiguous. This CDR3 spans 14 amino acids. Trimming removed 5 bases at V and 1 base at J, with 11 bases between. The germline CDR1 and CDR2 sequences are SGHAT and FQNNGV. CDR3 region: CASSQHGGNTEAFF. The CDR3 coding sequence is TGTGCCAGCAGCCAACATGGAGGGAACACTGAAGCTTTCTTT.